The rows below give T cell receptor beta chains drawn from one sample of a study of T cells in Graves' hyperthyroidism and ophthalmopathy. In TCRdb, the multiplex PCR reads were re-called with MiXCR into one record per CDR3 protein. The repertoire holds 270,000 or so distinct CDR3 sequences, with 15% as singletons. Sample: blood. The receptors stem from a woman between 45 and 60 years old with Graves' hyperthyroidism that later progressed to Graves' ophthalmopathy. The CDR3 runs from the conserved cysteine through the conserved F or W. Each record gives: J gene, clone size, V gene, D gene, CDR3 DNA, CDR3 protein. The D gene is left open where the match is weak. Rows give clone size only sometimes, using once, few, many, or a class for an expanded clone.

TRBJ2-2 | NA | TRBV5-1 | TRBD2 | TGCGCCAGCAGATTCGACCCGGGACTAGTAGGGACCGGGGAGCTGTTTTTT | CASRFDPGLVGTGELFF
TRBJ2-1 | many | TRBV5-1 | NA | TGCGCCAGCGCCCTCGGAGGCAATGAGCAGTTCTTC | CASALGGNEQFF
TRBJ2-2 | NA | TRBV20-1 | NA | TGCAGTGCTAGCTCGTCTGGCGTGAACACCGGGGAGCTGTTTTTT | CSASSSGVNTGELFF
TRBJ2-3 | many | TRBV5-6 | TRBD2 | TGTGCCAGCAGCCCTGGACTAGCGGGAGTTGAAGATACGCAGTATTTT | CASSPGLAGVEDTQYF
TRBJ2-5 | few | TRBV5-1 | NA | TGCGCCAGCAGCTTGGACGGAGGGGGGACCCAGTACTTC | CASSLDGGGTQYF
TRBJ1-1 | many | TRBV28 | NA | TGTGCCAGCAGTTTGGACTCGATGAACACTGAAGCTTTCTTT | CASSLDSMNTEAFF
TRBJ2-5 | few | TRBV20-1 | NA | TGCAGTGCGTCCCGGGACCCCTTCCAAGAGACCCAGTACTTC | CSASRDPFQETQYF
TRBJ1-6 | NA | TRBV6-1 | NA | TGTGCCAGCAATCTAGGCCCAGGGGCTAATTCACCCCTCCACTTT | CASNLGPGANSPLHF
TRBJ1-1 | few | TRBV19 | NA | TGTGCCAGTAGGATTATGGGACGGCTGAACACTGAAGCTTTCTTT | CASRIMGRLNTEAFF
TRBJ2-7 | NA | TRBV6-1 | NA | TGTGCCAGCAGTGCCTACCCGACTTATGGCTACGAGCAGTACTTC | CASSAYPTYGYEQYF
TRBJ2-1 | NA | TRBV2 | NA | TGTGCCAGCAGCCCCCGTACCCTGTCACCCTCCTACAATGAGCAGTTCTTC | CASSPRTLSPSYNEQFF
TRBJ1-5 | NA | TRBV6-2/TRBV6-3 | NA | TGTGCCAGCAGTGGCCTCGGACATTATAGCAATCAGCCCCAGCATTTT | CASSGLGHYSNQPQHF
TRBJ2-3 | NA | TRBV29-1 | NA | TGCAGCGTCCTACTTACAGATACGCAGTATTTT | CSVLLTDTQYF
TRBJ1-5 | many | TRBV9 | TRBD1 | TGTGCCAGCAGCCCCTGGGACAGAGACTATAGCAATCAGCCCCAGCATTTT | CASSPWDRDYSNQPQHF
TRBJ2-3 | many | TRBV3-1 | TRBD2 | TGTGCCAGCAGACGTTCTCTCGGGGGGGGCCTCCGCACAGATACGCAGTATTTT | CASRRSLGGGLRTDTQYF
TRBJ2-1 | many | TRBV29-1 | NA | TGCAGCGTTGGAGGCAGGGTTTCGTTCGGTGAGCAGTTCTTC | CSVGGRVSFGEQFF
TRBJ2-3 | few | TRBV5-4 | NA | TGTGCCAGCAGCTTGGCCGGGTACAAGACTGATACGCAGTATTTT | CASSLAGYKTDTQYF
TRBJ2-2 | few | TRBV25-1 | TRBD1 | TGTGCCAGCAGTCCCCACGCCGGGACAGGGGGCGCGGGCACCGGGGAGCTGTTTTTT | CASSPHAGTGGAGTGELFF
TRBJ2-1 | NA | TRBV10-3 | TRBD2 | TGTGCCATCAGTGGGAGGGTTAGCGGGAGGGGAAGGAACAATGAGCAGTTCTTC | CAISGRVSGRGRNNEQFF
TRBJ2-1 | many | TRBV18 | NA | TGTGCCAGCTCACCAGCGGTAGCCGGAAGAGGTAGGAATGAGCAGTTCTTC | CASSPAVAGRGRNEQFF
TRBJ1-4 | many | TRBV11-2 | TRBD1 | TGTGCCAGCAGCCCAGGGGGGGAGAATGAAAAACTGTTTTTT | CASSPGGENEKLFF
TRBJ2-7 | many | TRBV20-1 | NA | TGCAGTGCTAGGGGGAGCGGGCGCTACGAGCAGTACTTC | CSARGSGRYEQYF
TRBJ1-4 | many | TRBV28 | NA | TGTGCCAGCAGTTTATCCGGGGCCGAAAAACTGTTTTTT | CASSLSGAEKLFF
TRBJ1-1 | many | TRBV6-1 | NA | TGTGCCACGAGGCGGACACCGAACACTGAAGCTTTCTTT | CATRRTPNTEAFF
TRBJ2-1 | many | TRBV3-1 | NA | TGTGCCAGCACCCCGACGATGGCCTCCTACAATGAGCAGTTCTTC | CASTPTMASYNEQFF
TRBJ2-7 | many | TRBV2 | TRBD2 | TGTGCCAGCAGTGTTAGCGGGTACGAGCAGTACTTC | CASSVSGYEQYF
TRBJ1-3 | many | TRBV11-2 | NA | TGTGCCAGCAGACTGACGGGAGGAAACACCATATATTTT | CASRLTGGNTIYF
TRBJ2-7 | many | TRBV11-2 | NA | TGTGCCAGCAGCGAGGAGCGTCTGAAGCAGTACTTC | CASSEERLKQYF
TRBJ2-6 | NA | TRBV29-1 | NA | TGCAGCGTGGAGGAACAGACCGGGGCCAACGTCCTGACTTTC | CSVEEQTGANVLTF
TRBJ2-2 | many | TRBV6-1 | TRBD2 | TGTGCCAGCAGCCCTAGCGGGAGACCCTCGGGAACCGGGGAGCTGTTTTTT | CASSPSGRPSGTGELFF
TRBJ2-5 | many | TRBV7-6 | NA | TGTGCCAGCAGCCCAGAAGCAGGGAGGGAGACCCAGTACTTC | CASSPEAGRETQYF
TRBJ2-1 | many | TRBV12-3/TRBV12-4 | TRBD2 | TGTGCCAGCAGTTTTTCCAGCGGGAGGTTGAATGAGCAGTTCTTC | CASSFSSGRLNEQFF
TRBJ2-1 | few | TRBV15 | NA | TGTGCCACCAGCAGAGATCTGGGATGGTACAGTAAATACAATGAGCAGTTCTTC | CATSRDLGWYSKYNEQFF
TRBJ2-5 | many | TRBV30 | TRBD2 | TGTGCCTGGAGAAAGGGACTAGCGGGAAGAGAGACCCAGTACTTC | CAWRKGLAGRETQYF
TRBJ2-5 | many | TRBV5-1 | NA | TGCGCCAGCAGCCATCCGTCGGGATTTGAGACCCAGTACTTC | CASSHPSGFETQYF
TRBJ2-3 | NA | TRBV18 | TRBD2 | TGTGCCAGCTCACCACCGGGGGGGGTTAGCACAGATACGCAGTATTTT | CASSPPGGVSTDTQYF
TRBJ2-3 | NA | TRBV20-1 | TRBD2 | TGCAGTGCTCCCCCCCCCAGCGGGGCGGGAGGTGGGGTCACAGATACGCAGTATTTT | CSAPPPSGAGGGVTDTQYF
TRBJ2-1 | many | TRBV6-1 | TRBD2 | TGTGCCAGCAGTCATAGCGGGAGCTCCTACAATGAGCAGTTCTTC | CASSHSGSSYNEQFF
TRBJ2-1 | many | TRBV12-5 | NA | TGTGCTAGTGGTCCGCCGTGGAACGAGCGGTCCTACAATGAGCAGTTCTTC | CASGPPWNERSYNEQFF
TRBJ2-7 | many | TRBV7-9 | NA | TGCTTGACAGTGGCAGGCTACGAGCAGTACTTC | CLTVAGYEQYF
TRBJ2-5 | many | TRBV30 | TRBD1 | TGTGCCGGGGGACAGGGACAAGAGACCCAGTACTTC | CAGGQGQETQYF
TRBJ2-1 | NA | TRBV5-1 | NA | TGCGCCAGCCACCGGGACGCCTACAATGAGCAGTTCTTC | CASHRDAYNEQFF
TRBJ2-1 | many | TRBV18 | NA | TGTGCCAGCTCACCCAGGCCCGCTAATGAGCAGTTCTTC | CASSPRPANEQFF
TRBJ2-7 | NA | TRBV12-3/TRBV12-4 | NA | TGTGACAGCAGCCAGACAGCCTCCTACGAGCAGTACTTC | CDSSQTASYEQYF
TRBJ1-2 | NA | TRBV20-1 | NA | TGCAGTGCTAGAGATAGATTGGGGCGCGGGGGCCTCTATGGCTACACCTTC | CSARDRLGRGGLYGYTF
TRBJ2-1 | many | TRBV10-3 | TRBD2 | TGTGCCATCAGTGGGGGTTGGGCGGGAGTTACCTACAATGAGCAGTTCTTC | CAISGGWAGVTYNEQFF
TRBJ2-1 | NA | TRBV19 | NA | TGTGCCAGTAGTATGACCGTAGTAGGCTACAATGAGCAGTTCTTC | CASSMTVVGYNEQFF
TRBJ2-1 | many | TRBV7-6 | NA | TGTGCCAGCAGCTTAGAGGGACACCGAGGAGATGAGCAGTTCTTC | CASSLEGHRGDEQFF
TRBJ1-2 | many | TRBV6-1 | NA | TGTGCCAGCAGTGAACGGGGGGCCGACTTCTATGGCTACACCTTC | CASSERGADFYGYTF
TRBJ2-7 | many | TRBV6-4 | NA | TGTGCCAGCAGTGGGGCGAGACCCCTCTACGAGCAGTACTTC | CASSGARPLYEQYF
TRBJ2-3 | many | TRBV27 | TRBD2 | TGTGCCAGCAGTTTTTTAGCGGGAGGTCTGCTTTCTAGCACAGATACGCAGTATTTT | CASSFLAGGLLSSTDTQYF
TRBJ2-7 | many | TRBV20-1 | NA | TGCAGTGCTCTCTTGGGCGAGCAGTACTTC | CSALLGEQYF
TRBJ2-7 | few | TRBV20-1 | NA | TGCAGTGCTAGAGAGGGACAATACGAGCAGTACTTC | CSAREGQYEQYF